A selection of T cell receptor beta chains follows, all from one sample in a study of regulatory T cells in long-lasting Graves disease. TCRdb reanalysed the multiplex PCR reads using MiXCR and keeps one entry per CDR3 protein. The repertoire holds roughly 490,000 distinct CDR3 sequences, approximately 23% seen once, with around 14% in the top ten. Here the sequenced sample was peripheral blood mononuclear cells (PBMCs), taken when the disease was refractory, from a patient treated with antithyroid drugs. Every receptor here comes from a female donor with Graves disease. Each CDR3 is given with its conserved first and last residue. Each record gives: V gene, clone size, D gene, J gene, CDR3 protein, CDR3 DNA. A D gene is named only where the DNA matches it firmly. Clone size is stated in some rows and not others, as once, few, many or a class when expanded.

v_gene: TRBV6-1
abundance: many
d_gene: -
j_gene: TRBJ2-5
CDR3aa: CASIGAEETQYF
CDR3nt: TGTGCCAGCATAGGGGCAGAGGAGACCCAGTACTTC

v_gene: TRBV10-3
abundance: few
d_gene: TRBD1
j_gene: TRBJ1-1
CDR3aa: CAITRTGGMNTEAFF
CDR3nt: TGTGCCATCACCCGGACAGGGGGGATGAACACTGAAGCTTTCTTT

v_gene: TRBV7-2
abundance: few
d_gene: -
j_gene: TRBJ2-7
CDR3aa: CASDSGTYEQYF
CDR3nt: TGTGCCAGCGACAGCGGAACCTACGAGCAGTACTTC

v_gene: TRBV12-5
abundance: few
d_gene: -
j_gene: TRBJ2-7
CDR3aa: CASGSLTGGNYEQYF
CDR3nt: TGTGCTAGTGGTTCGTTGACTGGAGGGAACTACGAGCAGTACTTC

v_gene: TRBV28
abundance: many
d_gene: TRBD2
j_gene: TRBJ2-5
CDR3aa: CASSLRGGEETQYF
CDR3nt: TGTGCCAGCAGTTTACGGGGGGGGGAAGAGACCCAGTACTTC

v_gene: TRBV20-1
abundance: -
d_gene: -
j_gene: TRBJ1-4
CDR3aa: CSPLRGEDEKLFF
CDR3nt: TGCAGTCCCCTCCGGGGGGAGGACGAAAAACTGTTTTTT

v_gene: TRBV5-1
abundance: many
d_gene: TRBD1
j_gene: TRBJ1-2
CDR3aa: CASSIGQGDYGYTF
CDR3nt: TGCGCCAGCAGCATCGGACAGGGAGACTATGGCTACACCTTC

v_gene: TRBV30
abundance: -
d_gene: -
j_gene: TRBJ1-3
CDR3aa: CAWSDGSKIPHF
CDR3nt: TGTGCCTGGAGTGATGGGTCTAAAATCCCCCATTTT

v_gene: TRBV5-5
abundance: few
d_gene: -
j_gene: TRBJ2-2
CDR3aa: CASSFRGAGTGELFF
CDR3nt: TGTGCCAGCAGCTTTAGGGGGGCAGGAACCGGGGAGCTGTTTTTT

v_gene: TRBV7-2
abundance: few
d_gene: -
j_gene: TRBJ1-2
CDR3aa: CASTKGEGRGYTF
CDR3nt: TGTGCCAGCACAAAGGGAGAGGGACGTGGCTACACCTTC

v_gene: TRBV19
abundance: many
d_gene: -
j_gene: TRBJ1-5
CDR3aa: CASSIGLLAGQPQHF
CDR3nt: TGTGCCAGTAGTATAGGATTATTAGCGGGCCAGCCCCAGCATTTT

v_gene: TRBV30
abundance: few
d_gene: -
j_gene: TRBJ1-2
CDR3aa: CAWSAQGGYTF
CDR3nt: TGTGCCTGGAGTGCCCAGGGGGGCTACACCTTC

v_gene: TRBV20-1
abundance: -
d_gene: -
j_gene: TRBJ2-7
CDR3aa: CSAQQLEGWSYEQYF
CDR3nt: TGCAGTGCTCAGCAGCTAGAAGGGTGGTCCTACGAGCAGTACTTC

v_gene: TRBV20-1
abundance: few
d_gene: TRBD1
j_gene: TRBJ2-7
CDR3aa: CSARTGWGYEQYF
CDR3nt: TGCAGTGCTCGGACAGGATGGGGTTACGAGCAGTACTTC

v_gene: TRBV11-2
abundance: few
d_gene: TRBD2
j_gene: TRBJ2-7
CDR3aa: CASSSLVASGGAVQYF
CDR3nt: TGTGCCAGCAGCTCCCTCGTGGCTAGCGGGGGGGCCGTGCAGTACTTC

v_gene: TRBV20-1
abundance: many
d_gene: -
j_gene: TRBJ1-2
CDR3aa: CSASDAGLNYGYTF
CDR3nt: TGCAGTGCTTCAGACGCAGGACTGAACTATGGCTACACCTTC

v_gene: TRBV6-2/TRBV6-3
abundance: many
d_gene: TRBD1
j_gene: TRBJ2-5
CDR3aa: CASSYYTGTGEETQYF
CDR3nt: TGTGCCAGCAGTTACTACACCGGGACAGGGGAAGAGACCCAGTACTTC

v_gene: TRBV6-5
abundance: few
d_gene: -
j_gene: TRBJ1-1
CDR3aa: CASSYSGHTEAFF
CDR3nt: TGTGCCAGCAGTTACTCCGGGCACACTGAAGCTTTCTTT

v_gene: TRBV28
abundance: few
d_gene: -
j_gene: TRBJ2-5
CDR3aa: CASSLGGAGGKTQYF
CDR3nt: TGTGCCAGCAGTTTAGGGGGCGCTGGCGGGAAGACCCAGTACTTC

v_gene: TRBV19
abundance: many
d_gene: -
j_gene: TRBJ1-2
CDR3aa: CASSMSTGILGYTF
CDR3nt: TGTGCCAGTAGTATGAGTACAGGCATTCTCGGCTACACCTTC

v_gene: TRBV5-1
abundance: -
d_gene: -
j_gene: TRBJ1-1
CDR3aa: CASSSDPSGEAFF
CDR3nt: TGCGCCAGCAGCAGTGACCCGAGCGGAGAAGCTTTCTTT

v_gene: TRBV6-1
abundance: many
d_gene: TRBD2
j_gene: TRBJ2-5
CDR3aa: CASSIGLAGETQYF
CDR3nt: TGTGCCAGCAGTATCGGACTAGCGGGGGAGACCCAGTACTTC

v_gene: TRBV19
abundance: few
d_gene: -
j_gene: TRBJ1-4
CDR3aa: CASSIGPTNEKLFF
CDR3nt: TGTGCCAGTAGTATTGGACCAACTAATGAAAAACTGTTTTTT

v_gene: TRBV28
abundance: many
d_gene: -
j_gene: TRBJ1-5
CDR3aa: CASSLTRGGPQHF
CDR3nt: TGTGCCAGCAGTTTAACCAGGGGTGGGCCCCAGCATTTT

v_gene: TRBV2
abundance: many
d_gene: -
j_gene: TRBJ2-5
CDR3aa: CASSEKRWILETQYF
CDR3nt: TGTGCCAGCAGTGAGAAGAGGTGGATCCTGGAGACCCAGTACTTC

v_gene: TRBV12-3/TRBV12-4
abundance: many
d_gene: -
j_gene: TRBJ2-7
CDR3aa: CASSLQGFLHEQYF
CDR3nt: TGTGCCAGCAGTTTACAGGGGTTCCTCCACGAGCAGTACTTC

v_gene: TRBV11-2
abundance: few
d_gene: -
j_gene: TRBJ1-4
CDR3aa: CASSFNLRDEKLFF
CDR3nt: TGTGCCAGCAGCTTTAACCTGAGAGATGAAAAACTGTTTTTT

v_gene: TRBV24-1
abundance: once
d_gene: TRBD1
j_gene: TRBJ2-3
CDR3aa: CATDGTGAGTDTQYF
CDR3nt: TGTGCCACCGACGGGACAGGGGCCGGCACAGATACGCAGTATTTT

v_gene: TRBV19
abundance: few
d_gene: TRBD1
j_gene: TRBJ2-7
CDR3aa: CASSWGQEDYEQYF
CDR3nt: TGTGCCAGTAGTTGGGGACAGGAGGACTACGAGCAGTACTTC

v_gene: TRBV2
abundance: many
d_gene: -
j_gene: TRBJ1-1
CDR3aa: CASRPFTGLGTEAFF
CDR3nt: TGTGCCAGCAGGCCCTTCACAGGGTTGGGCACTGAAGCTTTCTTT

v_gene: TRBV30
abundance: many
d_gene: -
j_gene: TRBJ2-4
CDR3aa: CAWSVRGIQYF
CDR3nt: TGTGCCTGGAGTGTACGGGGAATTCAGTACTTC

v_gene: TRBV6-1
abundance: -
d_gene: TRBD1
j_gene: TRBJ2-2
CDR3aa: CASDRGYYTGELFF
CDR3nt: TGTGCCAGCGACAGGGGCTATTACACCGGGGAGCTGTTTTTT

v_gene: TRBV11-2
abundance: -
d_gene: TRBD2
j_gene: TRBJ2-1
CDR3aa: CASSPLHGGGAYEQFF
CDR3nt: TGTGCCAGCAGCCCCCTCCATGGCGGGGGGGCCTATGAGCAGTTCTTC

v_gene: TRBV28
abundance: -
d_gene: -
j_gene: TRBJ2-6
CDR3aa: CASSLGGGLSSGANVLTF
CDR3nt: TGTGCCAGCAGTTTGGGTGGGGGCCTTAGCTCTGGGGCCAACGTCCTGACTTTC

v_gene: TRBV6-5
abundance: few
d_gene: TRBD2
j_gene: TRBJ2-2
CDR3aa: CASSYSEAGGPAGELFF
CDR3nt: TGTGCCAGCAGTTACAGCGAAGCGGGAGGGCCCGCCGGGGAGCTGTTTTTT

v_gene: TRBV12-3/TRBV12-4
abundance: -
d_gene: -
j_gene: TRBJ2-3
CDR3aa: CASSITSDTQYF
CDR3nt: TGTGCCAGCAGCATAACTTCAGATACGCAGTATTTT

v_gene: TRBV12-3/TRBV12-4
abundance: -
d_gene: TRBD1
j_gene: TRBJ1-5
CDR3aa: CASSLGVETGDYQPQHF
CDR3nt: TGTGCCAGCAGTTTAGGGGTAGAGACAGGGGACTATCAGCCCCAGCATTTT

v_gene: TRBV19
abundance: many
d_gene: TRBD1
j_gene: TRBJ1-1
CDR3aa: CASIIWDRGRTEAFF
CDR3nt: TGTGCCAGTATCATCTGGGACAGGGGGCGAACTGAAGCTTTCTTT

v_gene: TRBV27
abundance: many
d_gene: TRBD1
j_gene: TRBJ2-7
CDR3aa: CASSLSGLGQGAREQYF
CDR3nt: TGTGCCAGCAGTTTATCCGGATTGGGACAGGGGGCGAGGGAGCAGTACTTC

v_gene: TRBV6-1
abundance: few
d_gene: TRBD1
j_gene: TRBJ2-7
CDR3aa: CASSTGGGGEQYF
CDR3nt: TGTGCCAGCAGCACAGGGGGCGGGGGCGAGCAGTACTTC

v_gene: TRBV29-1
abundance: many
d_gene: -
j_gene: TRBJ1-1
CDR3aa: CSVEGSETEAFF
CDR3nt: TGCAGCGTTGAGGGTTCTGAGACTGAAGCTTTCTTT

v_gene: TRBV7-2
abundance: many
d_gene: -
j_gene: TRBJ1-2
CDR3aa: CASSLDRERGYTF
CDR3nt: TGTGCCAGCAGCTTAGACAGGGAGAGAGGCTACACCTTC

v_gene: TRBV6-5
abundance: -
d_gene: -
j_gene: TRBJ2-2
CDR3aa: CASSYDGRQGTTGELFF
CDR3nt: TGTGCCAGCAGTTACGACGGTAGGCAGGGAACCACCGGGGAGCTGTTTTTT

v_gene: TRBV6-5
abundance: many
d_gene: -
j_gene: TRBJ2-7
CDR3aa: CASGSSSTTEQYF
CDR3nt: TGTGCCAGCGGTTCCTCTTCGACCACCGAGCAGTACTTC

v_gene: TRBV25-1
abundance: -
d_gene: -
j_gene: TRBJ1-2
CDR3aa: CASSESAGTSYGYTF
CDR3nt: TGTGCCAGCAGTGAATCGGCGGGGACTAGCTATGGCTACACCTTC

v_gene: TRBV12-3/TRBV12-4
abundance: many
d_gene: -
j_gene: TRBJ2-5
CDR3aa: CASSSGVIAETQYF
CDR3nt: TGTGCCAGCAGTTCAGGGGTAATAGCTGAGACCCAGTACTTC

v_gene: TRBV5-1
abundance: few
d_gene: -
j_gene: TRBJ2-7
CDR3aa: CASSLDVGSSYEQYF
CDR3nt: TGCGCCAGCAGCTTGGACGTGGGTAGCTCCTACGAGCAGTACTTC

v_gene: TRBV20-1
abundance: few
d_gene: -
j_gene: TRBJ2-4
CDR3aa: CSARERVGEWDLAKNIQYF
CDR3nt: TGCAGTGCTAGAGAAAGGGTAGGGGAATGGGATTTAGCCAAAAACATTCAGTACTTC

v_gene: TRBV28
abundance: many
d_gene: TRBD1
j_gene: TRBJ2-7
CDR3aa: CASSFLYRGNEQYF
CDR3nt: TGTGCCAGCAGTTTTCTGTACAGGGGCAACGAGCAGTACTTC

v_gene: TRBV20-1
abundance: once
d_gene: TRBD1
j_gene: TRBJ1-1
CDR3aa: CSAPWQRGPTEAFF
CDR3nt: TGCAGTGCTCCCTGGCAAAGGGGGCCCACTGAAGCTTTCTTT

v_gene: TRBV28
abundance: many
d_gene: -
j_gene: TRBJ2-5
CDR3aa: CASSYYETQYF
CDR3nt: TGTGCCAGCAGTTATTATGAGACCCAGTACTTC

v_gene: TRBV5-5
abundance: few
d_gene: -
j_gene: TRBJ2-4
CDR3aa: CASSPGFVVAKNIQYF
CDR3nt: TGTGCCAGCAGCCCAGGTTTCGTCGTAGCCAAAAACATTCAGTACTTC